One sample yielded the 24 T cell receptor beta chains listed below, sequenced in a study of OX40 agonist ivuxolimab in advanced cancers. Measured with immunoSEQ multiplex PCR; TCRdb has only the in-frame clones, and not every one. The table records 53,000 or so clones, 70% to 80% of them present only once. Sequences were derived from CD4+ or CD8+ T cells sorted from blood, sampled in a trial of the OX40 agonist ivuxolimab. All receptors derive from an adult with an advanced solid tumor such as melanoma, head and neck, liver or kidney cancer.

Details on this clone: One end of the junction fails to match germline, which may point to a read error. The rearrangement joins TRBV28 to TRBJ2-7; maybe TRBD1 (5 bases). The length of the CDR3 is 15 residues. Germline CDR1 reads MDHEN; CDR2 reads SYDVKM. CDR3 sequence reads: CASNLYAGLSYEQYF. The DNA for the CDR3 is TGTGCCAGCAATTTATACGCAGGGCTCTCCTACGAGCAGTACTTC.

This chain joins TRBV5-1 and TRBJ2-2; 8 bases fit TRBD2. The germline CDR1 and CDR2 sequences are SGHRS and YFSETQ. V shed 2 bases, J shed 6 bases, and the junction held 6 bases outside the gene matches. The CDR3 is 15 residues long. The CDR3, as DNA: TGCGCCAGCAGCTTAGGACTAGCCTCTGCCGGGGAGCTGTTTTTT. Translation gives CASSLGLASAGELFF.

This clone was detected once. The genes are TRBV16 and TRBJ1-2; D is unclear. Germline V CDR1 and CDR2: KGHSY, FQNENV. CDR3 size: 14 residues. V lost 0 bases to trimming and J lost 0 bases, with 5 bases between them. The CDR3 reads CASSQSTPNYGYTF. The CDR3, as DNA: TGTGCCAGCAGCCAATCCACACCTAACTATGGCTACACCTTC.

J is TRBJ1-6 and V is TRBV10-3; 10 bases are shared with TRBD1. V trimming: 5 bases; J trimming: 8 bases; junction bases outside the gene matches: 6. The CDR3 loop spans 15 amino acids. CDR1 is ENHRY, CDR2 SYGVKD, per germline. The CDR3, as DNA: TGTGCCATCAGTAACTCCGGGACAGGGGATTCACCCCTCCACTTT. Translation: CAISNSGTGDSPLHF.

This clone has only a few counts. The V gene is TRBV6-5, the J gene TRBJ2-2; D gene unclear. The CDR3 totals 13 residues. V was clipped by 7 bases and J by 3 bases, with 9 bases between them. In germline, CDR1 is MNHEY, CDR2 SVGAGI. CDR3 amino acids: CASINDYTGELFF. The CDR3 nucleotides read TGTGCCAGCATTAATGATTACACCGGGGAGCTGTTTTTT.

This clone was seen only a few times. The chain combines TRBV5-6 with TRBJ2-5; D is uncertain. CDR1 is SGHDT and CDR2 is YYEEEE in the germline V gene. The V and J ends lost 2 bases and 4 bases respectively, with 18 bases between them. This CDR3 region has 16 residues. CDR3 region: CASSFKPGLLGETQYF. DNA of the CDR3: TGTGCCAGCAGCTTTAAGCCGGGCCTACTGGGAGAGACCCAGTACTTC. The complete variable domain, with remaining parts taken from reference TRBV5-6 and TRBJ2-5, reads DAGVTQSPTHLIKTRGQQVTLRCSPKSGHDTVSWYQQALGQGPQFIFQYYEEEERQRGNFPDRFSGHQFPNYSSELNVNALLLGDSALYLCASSFKPGLLGETQYFGPGTRLLVL.

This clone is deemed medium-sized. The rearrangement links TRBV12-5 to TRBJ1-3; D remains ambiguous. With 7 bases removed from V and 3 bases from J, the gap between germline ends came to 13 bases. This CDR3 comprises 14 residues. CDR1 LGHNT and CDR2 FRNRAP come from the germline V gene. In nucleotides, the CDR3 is TGTGCTAGTGCCTTGCCCAATTTTGGAAACACCATATATTTT. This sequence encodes CASALPNFGNTIYF.

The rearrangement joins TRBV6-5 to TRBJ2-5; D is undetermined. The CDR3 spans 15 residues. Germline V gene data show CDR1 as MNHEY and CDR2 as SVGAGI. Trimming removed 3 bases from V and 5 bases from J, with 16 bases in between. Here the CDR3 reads CASSYRRTHPETQYF. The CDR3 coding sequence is TGTGCCAGCAGTTATCGGAGAACCCACCCTGAGACCCAGTACTTC.

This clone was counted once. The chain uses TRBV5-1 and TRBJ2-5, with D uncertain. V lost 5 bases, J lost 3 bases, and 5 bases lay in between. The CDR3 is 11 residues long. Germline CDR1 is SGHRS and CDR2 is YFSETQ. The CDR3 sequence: CASRVEETQYF. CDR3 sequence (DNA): TGCGCCAGCAGGGTGGAAGAGACCCAGTACTTC.

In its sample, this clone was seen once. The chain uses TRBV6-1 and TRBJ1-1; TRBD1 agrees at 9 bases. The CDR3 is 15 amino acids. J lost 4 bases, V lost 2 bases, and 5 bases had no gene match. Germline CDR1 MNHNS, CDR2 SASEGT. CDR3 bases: TGTGCCAGCAGTGAATTGGACAGGGGTGGCACTGAAGCTTTCTTT. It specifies CASSELDRGGTEAFF.

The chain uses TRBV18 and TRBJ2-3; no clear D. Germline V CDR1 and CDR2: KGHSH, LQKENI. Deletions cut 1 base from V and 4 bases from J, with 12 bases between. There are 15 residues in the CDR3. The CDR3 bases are TGTGCCAGCTCACCACTGAGGATAACCTCAGATACGCAGTATTTT. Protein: CASSPLRITSDTQYF.

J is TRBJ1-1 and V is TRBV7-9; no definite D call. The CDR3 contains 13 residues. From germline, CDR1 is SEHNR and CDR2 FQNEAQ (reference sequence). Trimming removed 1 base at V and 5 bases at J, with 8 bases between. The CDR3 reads CASSLVGLTEAFF. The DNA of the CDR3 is TGTGCCAGCAGCTTAGTAGGGCTTACTGAAGCTTTCTTT. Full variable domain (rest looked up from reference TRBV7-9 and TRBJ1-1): DTGVSQNPRHKITKRGQNVTFRCDPISEHNRLYWYRQTLGQGPEFLTYFQNEAQLEKSRLLSDRFSAERPKGSFSTLEIQRTEQGDSAMYLCASSLVGLTEAFFGQGTRLTVV.

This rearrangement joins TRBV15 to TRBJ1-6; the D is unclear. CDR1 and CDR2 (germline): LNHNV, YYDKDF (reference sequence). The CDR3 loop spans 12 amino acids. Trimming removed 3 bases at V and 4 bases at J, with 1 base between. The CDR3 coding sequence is TGTGCCACCAGCAGGTATAATTCACCCCTCCACTTT. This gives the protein CATSRYNSPLHF.

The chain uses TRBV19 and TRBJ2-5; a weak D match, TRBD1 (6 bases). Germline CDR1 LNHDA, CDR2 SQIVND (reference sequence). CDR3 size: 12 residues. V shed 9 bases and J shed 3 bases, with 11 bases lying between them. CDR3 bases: TGTGCCAGCAGGGGCCCCAAAGAGACCCAGTACTTC. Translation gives CASRGPKETQYF. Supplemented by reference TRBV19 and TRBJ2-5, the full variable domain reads DGGITQSPKYLFRKEGQNVTLSCEQNLNHDAMYWYRQDPGQGLRLIYYSQIVNDFQKGDIAEGYSVSREKKESFPLTVTSAQKNPTAFYLCASRGPKETQYFGPGTRLLVL.

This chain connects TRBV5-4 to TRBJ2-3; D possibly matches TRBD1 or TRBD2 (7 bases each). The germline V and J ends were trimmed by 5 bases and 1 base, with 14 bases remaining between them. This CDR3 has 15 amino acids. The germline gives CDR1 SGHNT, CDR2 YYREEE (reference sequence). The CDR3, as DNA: TGTGCCAGCAGGGCGGGGGACAGTCGCACAGATACGCAGTATTTT. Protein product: CASRAGDSRTDTQYF.

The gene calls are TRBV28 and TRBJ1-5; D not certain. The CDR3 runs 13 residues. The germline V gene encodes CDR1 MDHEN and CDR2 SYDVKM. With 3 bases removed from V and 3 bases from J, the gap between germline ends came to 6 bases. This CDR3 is CASSFGYNQPQHF. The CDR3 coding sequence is TGTGCCAGCAGTTTCGGGTACAATCAGCCCCAGCATTTT. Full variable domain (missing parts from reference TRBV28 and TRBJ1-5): DVKVTQSSRYLVKRTGEKVFLECVQDMDHENMFWYRQDPGLGLRLIYFSYDVKMKEKGDIPEGYSVSREKKERFSLILESASTNQTSMYLCASSFGYNQPQHFGDGTRLSIL.

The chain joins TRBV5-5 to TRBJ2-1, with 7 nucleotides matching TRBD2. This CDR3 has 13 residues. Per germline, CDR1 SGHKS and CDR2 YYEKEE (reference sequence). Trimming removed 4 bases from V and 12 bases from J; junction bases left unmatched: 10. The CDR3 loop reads CASSPGLAGVQFF. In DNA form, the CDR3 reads TGTGCCAGCAGCCCTGGGCTGGCGGGAGTGCAGTTCTTC.

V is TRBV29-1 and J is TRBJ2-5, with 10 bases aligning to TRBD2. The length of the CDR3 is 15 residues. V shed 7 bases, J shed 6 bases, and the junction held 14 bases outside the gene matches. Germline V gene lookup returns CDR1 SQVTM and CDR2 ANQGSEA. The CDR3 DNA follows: TGCAGCGGATCCCAAGCGGGAGGGGCTGGGAAGACCCAGTACTTC. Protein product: CSGSQAGGAGKTQYF.

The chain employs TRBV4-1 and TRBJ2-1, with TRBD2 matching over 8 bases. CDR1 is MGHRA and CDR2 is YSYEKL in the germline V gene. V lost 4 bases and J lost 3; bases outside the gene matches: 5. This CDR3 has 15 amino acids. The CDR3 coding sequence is TGCGCCAGCAGCCCGTCCGGGACTAGCTACAATGAGCAGTTCTTC. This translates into CASSPSGTSYNEQFF.

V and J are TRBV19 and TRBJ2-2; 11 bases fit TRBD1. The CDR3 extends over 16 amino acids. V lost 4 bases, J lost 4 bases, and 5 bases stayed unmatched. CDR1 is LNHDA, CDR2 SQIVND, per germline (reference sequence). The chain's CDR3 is CASSRGQGAPTGELFF. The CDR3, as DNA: TGTGCCAGTAGTAGAGGACAGGGGGCGCCCACCGGGGAGCTGTTTTTT.

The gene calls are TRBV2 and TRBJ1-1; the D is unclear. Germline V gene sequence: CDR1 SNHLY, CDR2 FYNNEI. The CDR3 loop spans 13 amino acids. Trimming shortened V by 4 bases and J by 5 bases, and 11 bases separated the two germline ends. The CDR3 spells CASSGAIRTEAFF. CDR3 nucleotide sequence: TGTGCCAGCAGTGGTGCCATTAGAACTGAAGCTTTCTTT.

The CDR3 nucleotides read TGTGCCAGCAGCCAACCGACAGGGCGGCCAACTAATGAAAAACTGTTTTTT. This encodes CASSQPTGRPTNEKLFF. The genes are TRBV7-9 and TRBJ1-4; the match to TRBD1 covers 7 bases. CDR3 size: 17 residues. Germline-derived CDR1 and CDR2 are SEHNR and FQNEAQ (reference sequence). V lost 5 bases to trimming and J lost 0 bases; unmatched junction nucleotides: 9.

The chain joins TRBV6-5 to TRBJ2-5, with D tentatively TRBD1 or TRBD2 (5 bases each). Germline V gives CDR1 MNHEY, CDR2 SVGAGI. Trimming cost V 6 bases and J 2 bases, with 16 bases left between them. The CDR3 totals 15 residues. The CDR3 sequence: CASSANRDPQETQYF. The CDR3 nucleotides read TGTGCCAGCAGCGCCAACCGGGACCCACAAGAGACCCAGTACTTC.

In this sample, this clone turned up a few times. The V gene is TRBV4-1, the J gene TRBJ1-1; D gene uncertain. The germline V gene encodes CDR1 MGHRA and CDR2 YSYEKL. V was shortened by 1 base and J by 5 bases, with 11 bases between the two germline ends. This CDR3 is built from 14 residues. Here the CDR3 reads CASSQGVIRTEAFF. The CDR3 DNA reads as TGCGCCAGCAGCCAAGGTGTCATCAGGACTGAAGCTTTCTTT.